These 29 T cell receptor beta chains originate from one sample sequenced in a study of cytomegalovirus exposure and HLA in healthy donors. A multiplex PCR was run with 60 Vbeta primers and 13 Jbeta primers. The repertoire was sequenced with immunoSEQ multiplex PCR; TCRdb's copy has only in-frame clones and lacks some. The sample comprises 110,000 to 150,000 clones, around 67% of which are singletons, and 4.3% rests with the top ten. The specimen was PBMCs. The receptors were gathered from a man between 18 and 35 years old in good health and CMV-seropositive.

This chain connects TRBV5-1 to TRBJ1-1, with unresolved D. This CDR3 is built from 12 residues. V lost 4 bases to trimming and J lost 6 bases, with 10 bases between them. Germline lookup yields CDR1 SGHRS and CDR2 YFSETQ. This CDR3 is CASSDILAEAFF. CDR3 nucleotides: TGCGCCAGCAGCGACATACTAGCTGAAGCTTTCTTT.

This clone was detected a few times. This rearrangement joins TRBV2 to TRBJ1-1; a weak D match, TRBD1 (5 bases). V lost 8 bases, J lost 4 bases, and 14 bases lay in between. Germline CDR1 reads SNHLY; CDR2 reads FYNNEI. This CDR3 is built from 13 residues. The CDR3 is CASGEGYGTEAFF. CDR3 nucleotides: TGTGCCAGCGGGGAGGGGTATGGCACTGAAGCTTTCTTT.

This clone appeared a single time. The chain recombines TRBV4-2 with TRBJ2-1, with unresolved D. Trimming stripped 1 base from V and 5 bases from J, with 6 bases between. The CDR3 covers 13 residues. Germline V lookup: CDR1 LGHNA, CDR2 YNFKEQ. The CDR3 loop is CASSQGLHNEQFF. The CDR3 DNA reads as TGTGCCAGCAGCCAAGGGCTGCACAATGAGCAGTTCTTC.

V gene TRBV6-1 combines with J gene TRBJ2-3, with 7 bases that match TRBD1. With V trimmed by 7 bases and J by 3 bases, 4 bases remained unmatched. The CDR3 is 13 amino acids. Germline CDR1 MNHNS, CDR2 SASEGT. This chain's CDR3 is CASNRQGTDTQYF. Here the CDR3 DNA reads TGTGCCAGCAATCGACAGGGTACAGATACGCAGTATTTT.

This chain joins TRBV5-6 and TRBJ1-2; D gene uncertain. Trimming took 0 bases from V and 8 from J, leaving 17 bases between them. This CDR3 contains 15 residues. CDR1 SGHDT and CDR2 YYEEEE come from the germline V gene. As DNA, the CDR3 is TGTGCCAGCAGCTTGGCCGTGATCGGAGGCGGAGGCTACACCTTC. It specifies CASSLAVIGGGGYTF.

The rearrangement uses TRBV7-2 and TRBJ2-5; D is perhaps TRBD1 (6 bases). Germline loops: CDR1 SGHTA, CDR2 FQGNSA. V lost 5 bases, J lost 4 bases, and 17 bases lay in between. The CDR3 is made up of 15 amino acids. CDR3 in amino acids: CASSARGRTTETQYF. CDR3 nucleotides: TGTGCCAGCAGCGCCAGGGGCCGTACTACAGAGACCCAGTACTTC.

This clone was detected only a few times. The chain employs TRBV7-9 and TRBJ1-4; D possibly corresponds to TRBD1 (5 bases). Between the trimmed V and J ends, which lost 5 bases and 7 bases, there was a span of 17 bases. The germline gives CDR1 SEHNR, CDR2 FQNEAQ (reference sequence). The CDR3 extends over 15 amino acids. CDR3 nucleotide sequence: TGTGCCAGCAGCCCCGGGGGAGGGCAGAGTGAAAAACTGTTTTTT. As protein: CASSPGGGQSEKLFF.

CDR3 in DNA: TGTGCCAGCAGCTGGCCCCGGGACAGCTCCTACAATGAGCAGTTCTTC. Residues: CASSWPRDSSYNEQFF. The rearrangement uses TRBV5-5 and TRBJ2-1, with TRBD1 matching over 7 bases. Germline CDR1 reads SGHKS; CDR2 reads YYEKEE (reference sequence). J lost 0 bases, V lost 3 bases, and 6 bases had no gene match. The CDR3 loop spans 16 amino acids.

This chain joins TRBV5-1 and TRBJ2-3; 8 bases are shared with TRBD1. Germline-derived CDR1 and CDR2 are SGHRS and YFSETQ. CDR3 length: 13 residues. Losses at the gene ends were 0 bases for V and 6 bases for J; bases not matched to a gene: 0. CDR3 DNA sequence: TGCGCCAGCAGCTTGGGGACAGGGGATACGCAGTATTTT. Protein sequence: CASSLGTGDTQYF.

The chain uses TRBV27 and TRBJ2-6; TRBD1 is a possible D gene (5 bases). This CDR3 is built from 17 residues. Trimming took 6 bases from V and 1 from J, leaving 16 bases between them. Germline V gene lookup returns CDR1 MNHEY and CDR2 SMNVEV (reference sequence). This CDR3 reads CASRDLLGASGANVLTF. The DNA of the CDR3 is TGTGCCAGCAGGGACCTATTAGGGGCGTCTGGGGCCAACGTCCTGACTTTC.

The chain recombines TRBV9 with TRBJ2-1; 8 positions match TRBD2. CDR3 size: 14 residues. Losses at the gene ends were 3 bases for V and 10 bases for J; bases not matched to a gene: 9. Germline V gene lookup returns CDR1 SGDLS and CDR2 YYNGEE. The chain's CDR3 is CASSEAGGGREQFF. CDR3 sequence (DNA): TGTGCCAGCAGCGAGGCGGGAGGCGGAAGGGAGCAGTTCTTC.

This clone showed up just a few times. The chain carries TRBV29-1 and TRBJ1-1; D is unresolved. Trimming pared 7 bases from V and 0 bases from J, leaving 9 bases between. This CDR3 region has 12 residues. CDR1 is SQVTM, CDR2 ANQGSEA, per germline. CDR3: CSALILNTEAFF. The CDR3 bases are TGCAGCGCTTTAATCCTGAACACTGAAGCTTTCTTT.

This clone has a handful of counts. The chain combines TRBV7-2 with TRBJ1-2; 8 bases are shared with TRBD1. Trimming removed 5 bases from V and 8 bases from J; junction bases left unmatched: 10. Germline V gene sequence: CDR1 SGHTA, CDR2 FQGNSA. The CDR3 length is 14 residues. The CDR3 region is CASSPNTGGKGYTF. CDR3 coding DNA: TGTGCCAGCAGCCCAAATACAGGGGGTAAAGGCTACACCTTC.

The CDR3 loop reads CASFGGHRKNTEAFF. CDR3 nucleotides: TGTGCCAGTTTCGGGGGGCATCGTAAGAACACTGAAGCTTTCTTT. The rearrangement uses TRBV19 and TRBJ1-1; D perhaps matches TRBD1 (6 bases). Trimming removed 8 bases from V and 1 base from J, with 17 bases in between. The germline gives CDR1 LNHDA, CDR2 SQIVND (reference sequence). The CDR3 covers 15 residues.

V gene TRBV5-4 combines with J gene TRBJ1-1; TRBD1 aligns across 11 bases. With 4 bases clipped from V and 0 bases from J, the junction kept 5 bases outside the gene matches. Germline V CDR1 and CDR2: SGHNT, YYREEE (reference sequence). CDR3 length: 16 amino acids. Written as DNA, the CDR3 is TGTGCCAGCAGCAGGACAGGGGGCGCGGTGAACACTGAAGCTTTCTTT. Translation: CASSRTGGAVNTEAFF.

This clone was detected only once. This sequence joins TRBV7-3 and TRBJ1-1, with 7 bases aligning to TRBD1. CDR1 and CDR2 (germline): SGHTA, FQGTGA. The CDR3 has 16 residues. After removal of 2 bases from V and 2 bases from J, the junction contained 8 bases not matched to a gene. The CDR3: CASSLGGGGRNTEAFF. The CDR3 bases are TGTGCCAGCAGCTTAGGTGGAGGGGGCAGAAACACTGAAGCTTTCTTT. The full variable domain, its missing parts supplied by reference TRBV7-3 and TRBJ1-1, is GAGVSQTPSNKVTEKGKYVELRCDPISGHTALYWYRQSLGQGPEFLIYFQGTGAADDSGLPNDRFFAVRPEGSVSTLKIQRTERGDSAVYLCASSLGGGGRNTEAFFGQGTRLTVV.

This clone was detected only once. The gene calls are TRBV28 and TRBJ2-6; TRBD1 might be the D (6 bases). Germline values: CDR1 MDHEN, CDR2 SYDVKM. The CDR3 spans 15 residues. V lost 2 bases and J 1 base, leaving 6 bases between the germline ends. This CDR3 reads CASSLQGSGANVLTF. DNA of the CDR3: TGTGCCAGCAGTTTACAGGGGTCTGGGGCCAACGTCCTGACTTTC.

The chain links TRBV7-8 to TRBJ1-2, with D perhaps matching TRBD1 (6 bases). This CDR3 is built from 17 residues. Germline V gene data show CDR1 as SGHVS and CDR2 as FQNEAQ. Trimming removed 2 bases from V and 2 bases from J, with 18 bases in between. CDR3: CASSLWLQGKKNYGYTF. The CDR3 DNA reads TGTGCCAGCAGCTTATGGCTCCAGGGGAAGAAAAACTATGGCTACACCTTC. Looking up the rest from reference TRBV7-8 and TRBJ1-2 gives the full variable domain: GAGVSQSPRYKVAKRGQDVALRCDPISGHVSLFWYQQALGQGPEFLTYFQNEAQLDKSGLPSDRFFAERPEGSVSTLKIQRTQQEDSAVYLCASSLWLQGKKNYGYTFGSGTRLTVV.

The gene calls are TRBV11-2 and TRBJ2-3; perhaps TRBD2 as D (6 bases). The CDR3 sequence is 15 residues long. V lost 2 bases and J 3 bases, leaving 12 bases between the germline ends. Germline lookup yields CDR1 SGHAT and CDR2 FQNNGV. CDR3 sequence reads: CASSLTLAFTDTQYF. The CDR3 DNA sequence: TGTGCCAGCAGCTTAACGCTAGCGTTTACAGATACGCAGTATTTT.

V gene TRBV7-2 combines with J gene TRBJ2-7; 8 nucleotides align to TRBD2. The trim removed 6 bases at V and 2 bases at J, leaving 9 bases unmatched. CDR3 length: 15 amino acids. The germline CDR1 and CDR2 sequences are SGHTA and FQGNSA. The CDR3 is CASSRSAGVTYEQYF. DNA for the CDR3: TGTGCCAGCAGTCGATCAGCGGGAGTGACCTACGAGCAGTACTTC.

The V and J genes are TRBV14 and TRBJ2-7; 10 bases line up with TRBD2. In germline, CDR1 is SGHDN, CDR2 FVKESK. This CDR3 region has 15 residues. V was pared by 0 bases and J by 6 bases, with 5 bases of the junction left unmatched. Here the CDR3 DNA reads TGTGCCAGCAGCCAAGAGCTAGCGGGAGTCTCCGAGCAGTACTTC. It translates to CASSQELAGVSEQYF.

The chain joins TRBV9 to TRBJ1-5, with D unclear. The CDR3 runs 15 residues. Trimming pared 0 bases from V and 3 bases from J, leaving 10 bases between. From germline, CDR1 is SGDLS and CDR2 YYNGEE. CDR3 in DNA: TGTGCCAGCAGCGTAGGGGCAGATTTCAATCAGCCCCAGCATTTT. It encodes CASSVGADFNQPQHF.

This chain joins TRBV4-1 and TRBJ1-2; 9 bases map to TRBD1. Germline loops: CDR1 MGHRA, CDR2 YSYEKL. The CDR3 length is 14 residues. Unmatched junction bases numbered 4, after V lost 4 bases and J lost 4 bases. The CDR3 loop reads CASSREDRGYGYTF. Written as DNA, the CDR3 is TGCGCCAGCAGCCGGGAGGACAGGGGCTATGGCTACACCTTC.

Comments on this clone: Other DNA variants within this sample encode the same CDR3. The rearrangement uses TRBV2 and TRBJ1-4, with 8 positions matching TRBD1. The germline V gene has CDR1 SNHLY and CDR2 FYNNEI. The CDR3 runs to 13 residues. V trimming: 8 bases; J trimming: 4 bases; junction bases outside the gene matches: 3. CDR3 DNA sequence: TGTGCCAGCGGAGACAGGGGTAATGAAAAACTGTTTTTT. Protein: CASGDRGNEKLFF.

CDR3 sequence: CASSTRTGGYEQYF. As DNA, the CDR3 is TGTGCCAGCAGCACCCGGACAGGGGGCTACGAGCAGTACTTC. The chain joins TRBV7-2 to TRBJ2-7; 10 bases align to TRBD1. The CDR3 contains 14 residues. In germline, CDR1 is SGHTA, CDR2 FQGNSA. V lost 5 bases to trimming and J lost 3 bases; unmatched junction nucleotides: 4. The whole variable domain, remainder taken from reference TRBV7-2 and TRBJ2-7, is GAGVSQSPSNKVTEKGKDVELRCDPISGHTALYWYRQSLGQGLEFLIYFQGNSAPDKSGLPSDRFSAERTGGSVSTLTIQRTQQEDSAVYLCASSTRTGGYEQYFGPGTRLTVT.

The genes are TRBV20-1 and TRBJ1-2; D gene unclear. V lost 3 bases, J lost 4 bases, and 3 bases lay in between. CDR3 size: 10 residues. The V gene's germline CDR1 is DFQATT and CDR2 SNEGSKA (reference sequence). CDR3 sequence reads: CSASGYGYTF. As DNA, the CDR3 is TGCAGTGCTAGCGGCTATGGCTACACCTTC.

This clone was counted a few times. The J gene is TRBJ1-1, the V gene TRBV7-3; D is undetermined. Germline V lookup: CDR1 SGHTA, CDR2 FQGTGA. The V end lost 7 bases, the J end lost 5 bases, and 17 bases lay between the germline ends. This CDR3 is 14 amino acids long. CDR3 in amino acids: CASKLSGLGTEAFF. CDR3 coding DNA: TGTGCCAGCAAGCTATCGGGGTTAGGGACTGAAGCTTTCTTT.

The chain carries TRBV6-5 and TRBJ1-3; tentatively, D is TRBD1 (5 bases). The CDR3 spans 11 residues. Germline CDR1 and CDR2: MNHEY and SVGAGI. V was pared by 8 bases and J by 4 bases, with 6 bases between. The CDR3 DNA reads TGTGCCAGCGCAGGGGGAAACACCATATATTTT. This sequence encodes CASAGGNTIYF.

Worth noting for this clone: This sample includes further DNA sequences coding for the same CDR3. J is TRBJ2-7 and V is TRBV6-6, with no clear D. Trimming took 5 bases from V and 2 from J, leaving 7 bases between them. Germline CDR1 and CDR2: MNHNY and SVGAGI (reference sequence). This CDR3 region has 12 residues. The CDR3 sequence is CASSPVAYEQYF. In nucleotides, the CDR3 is TGTGCCAGCAGTCCCGTAGCCTACGAGCAGTACTTC.